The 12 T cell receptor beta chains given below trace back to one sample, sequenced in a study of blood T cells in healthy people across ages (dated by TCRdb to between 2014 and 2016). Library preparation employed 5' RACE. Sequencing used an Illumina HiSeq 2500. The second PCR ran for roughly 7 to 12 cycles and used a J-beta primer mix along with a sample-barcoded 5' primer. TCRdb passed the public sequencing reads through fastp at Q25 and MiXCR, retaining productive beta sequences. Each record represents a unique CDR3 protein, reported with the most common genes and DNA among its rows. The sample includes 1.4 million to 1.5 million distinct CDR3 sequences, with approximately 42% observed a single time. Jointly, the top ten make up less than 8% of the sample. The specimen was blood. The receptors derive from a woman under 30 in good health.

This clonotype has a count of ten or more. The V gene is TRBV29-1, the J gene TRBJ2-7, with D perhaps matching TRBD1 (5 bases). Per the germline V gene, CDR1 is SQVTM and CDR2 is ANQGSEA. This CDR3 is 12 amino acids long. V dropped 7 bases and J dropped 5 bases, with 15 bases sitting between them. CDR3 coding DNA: TGCAGCGCATCCAGGGATTACGACGAGCAGTACTTC. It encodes CSASRDYDEQYF.

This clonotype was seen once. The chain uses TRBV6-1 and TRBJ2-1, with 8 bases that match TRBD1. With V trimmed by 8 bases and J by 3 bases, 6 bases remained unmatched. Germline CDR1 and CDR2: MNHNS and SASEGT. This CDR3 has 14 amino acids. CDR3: CASHRTGNYNEQFF. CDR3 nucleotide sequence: TGTGCCAGCCACCGGACAGGGAACTACAATGAGCAGTTCTTC.

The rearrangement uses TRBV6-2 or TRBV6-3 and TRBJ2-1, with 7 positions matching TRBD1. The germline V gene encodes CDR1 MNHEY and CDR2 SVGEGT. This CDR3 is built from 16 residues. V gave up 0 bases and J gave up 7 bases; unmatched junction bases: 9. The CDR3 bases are TGTGCCAGCAGTTACTCGCTCACAGGGGTCTCAAATGAGCAGTTCTTC. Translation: CASSYSLTGVSNEQFF.

The chain's CDR3 is CASSQGGALEQETQYF. The CDR3 nucleotides read TGCGCCAGCAGCCAAGGCGGGGCCTTAGAACAAGAGACCCAGTACTTC. The chain joins TRBV4-1 to TRBJ2-5, with D maybe TRBD2 (6 bases). This CDR3 is built from 16 residues. Germline lookup yields CDR1 MGHRA and CDR2 YSYEKL. Trimming shortened V by 1 base and J by 2 bases, and 14 bases separated the two germline ends.

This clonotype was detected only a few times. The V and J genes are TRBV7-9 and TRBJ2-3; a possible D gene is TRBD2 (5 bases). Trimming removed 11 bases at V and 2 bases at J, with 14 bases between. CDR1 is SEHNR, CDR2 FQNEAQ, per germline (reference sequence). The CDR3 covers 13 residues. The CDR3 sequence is CAAGVASTDTQYF. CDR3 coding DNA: TGTGCCGCCGGGGTGGCCTCCACAGATACGCAGTATTTT.

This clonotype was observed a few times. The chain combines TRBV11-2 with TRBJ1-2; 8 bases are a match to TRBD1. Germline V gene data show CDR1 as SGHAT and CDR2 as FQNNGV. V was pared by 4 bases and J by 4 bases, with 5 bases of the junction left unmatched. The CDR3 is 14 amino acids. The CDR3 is CASSSSDRAYGYTF. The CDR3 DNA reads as TGTGCCAGCAGCTCGTCGGACAGGGCCTATGGCTACACCTTC. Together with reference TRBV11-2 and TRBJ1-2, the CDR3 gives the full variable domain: EAGVAQSPRYKIIEKRQSVAFWCNPISGHATLYWYQQILGQGPKLLIQFQNNGVVDDSQLPKDRFSAERLKGVDSTLKIQPAKLEDSAVYLCASSSSDRAYGYTFGSGTRLTVV.

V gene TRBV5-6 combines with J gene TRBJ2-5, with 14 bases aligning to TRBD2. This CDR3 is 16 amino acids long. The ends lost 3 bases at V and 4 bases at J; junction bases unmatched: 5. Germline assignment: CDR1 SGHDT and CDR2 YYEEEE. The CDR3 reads CASSWGLAGVLETQYF. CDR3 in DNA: TGTGCCAGCAGCTGGGGACTAGCGGGAGTGCTAGAGACCCAGTACTTC.

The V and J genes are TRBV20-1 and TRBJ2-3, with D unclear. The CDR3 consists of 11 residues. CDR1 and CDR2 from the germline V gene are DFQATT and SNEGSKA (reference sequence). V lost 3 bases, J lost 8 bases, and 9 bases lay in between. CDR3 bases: TGCAGTGCTAGTTCCCTCGGTACGCAGTATTTT. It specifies CSASSLGTQYF.

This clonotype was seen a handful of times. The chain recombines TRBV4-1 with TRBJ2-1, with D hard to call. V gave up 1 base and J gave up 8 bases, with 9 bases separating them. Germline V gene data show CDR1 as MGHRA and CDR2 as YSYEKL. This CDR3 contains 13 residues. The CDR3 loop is CASSQVLSHEQFF. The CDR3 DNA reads TGCGCCAGCAGCCAAGTACTTAGCCATGAGCAGTTCTTC.

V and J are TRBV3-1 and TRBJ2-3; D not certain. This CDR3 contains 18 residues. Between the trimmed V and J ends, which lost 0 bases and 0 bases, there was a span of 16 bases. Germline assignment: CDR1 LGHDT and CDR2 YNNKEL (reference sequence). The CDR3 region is CASSQEGHHGQSTDTQYF. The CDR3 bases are TGTGCCAGCAGCCAAGAAGGTCATCACGGGCAGAGCACAGATACGCAGTATTTT.

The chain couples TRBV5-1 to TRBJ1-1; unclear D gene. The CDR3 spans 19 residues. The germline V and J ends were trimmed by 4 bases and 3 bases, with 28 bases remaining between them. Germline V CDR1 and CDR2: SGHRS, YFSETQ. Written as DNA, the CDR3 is TGCGCCAGCAGCCCCAAGCAGTGGCCGCCCTCGGCCCTGGACACTGAAGCTTTCTTT. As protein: CASSPKQWPPSALDTEAFF.

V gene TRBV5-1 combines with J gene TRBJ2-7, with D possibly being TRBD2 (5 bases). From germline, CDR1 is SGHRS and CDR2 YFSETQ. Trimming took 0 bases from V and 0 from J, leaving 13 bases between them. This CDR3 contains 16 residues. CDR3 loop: CASSLAVGGFSYEQYF. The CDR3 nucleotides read TGCGCCAGCAGCTTGGCCGTGGGCGGGTTCTCCTACGAGCAGTACTTC.